This T cell receptor beta chain was obtained from a study of cytomegalovirus exposure and HLA in healthy donors. Study-level results: Rarity held for most TCR sequences, but there were some public TCRs that occurred in many donors.

Sequencing was performed with immunoSEQ multiplex PCR; in TCRdb, only in-frame clones are kept and a portion is missing. The data show approximately 270,000 clones, 80% to 90% seen once. For this clone: Its antigen is not known.

The specimen was PBMCs. This TCR came from a woman younger than 35 in good health and CMV-seronegative.

Here the CDR3 reads CAWSDLRTLRLYGYTF. The DNA for the CDR3 is TGTGCCTGGAGTGACCTCCGGACTTTACGGCTCTATGGCTACACCTTC. The chain is built from TRBV30 and TRBJ1-2; D gene ambiguous. The CDR3 sequence is 16 residues long. Per germline, CDR1 GTSNPN and CDR2 SVGIG (reference sequence). The ends were cut back, 1 base at V and 4 bases at J, with 19 bases in the middle.